Reported below is one TCR beta chain. V was trimmed by 0 bases and J by 3 bases, leaving 5 bases between them. The CDR3 spans 13 residues. The germline V gene has CDR1 LGHDT and CDR2 YNNKEL (reference sequence). This specimen belongs to a study of blood T cell repertoires in COVID-19. Study background: Material from acute and convalescent COVID-19 was sourced from the United States, Italy and Spain. PBMCs, B-cell-depleted T cells, or T cells provided the cDNA or gDNA that made up the material.

Clones were sequenced by immunoSEQ multiplex PCR, and TCRdb holds only the in-frame ones, with some missing. The table lists 150,000 to 200,000 clones, more than 85% of them singletons, with approximately 25% in the top ten. This sequence joins TRBV3-1 (or the pseudogene TRBV3-2) and TRBJ1-2, with unresolved D. The sequencing input was PBMCs or T cells enriched from blood (not recorded which). The TCR was taken from a woman aged 40 to 50 in a cohort exposed to, infected with or recovered from COVID-19 (not recorded which). CDR3 in DNA: TGTGCCAGCAGCCAAGAGCCGGACTATGGCTACACCTTC. This translates into CASSQEPDYGYTF.